The TCR beta chain described here comes from a study of identical twins (dated by TCRdb to about 2016). Regarding the complete study: To test whether fetal clonotypes persist, the study used deep sequencing on TCR alpha and beta repertoires from monozygotic twins, unrelated adults of various ages, and cord blood. To rule out contamination, the twin experiments were replicated at different times with different library preparation protocols. The research as a whole found: Excess twin sharing in beta out-of-frame sequences was weaker because fewer shared sequences lowered the signal-to-noise ratio. Out-of-frame TCR alpha sharing in monozygotic twins was systematically underestimated by recombination models, whereas sharing between unrelated individuals was in agreement with the recombination models. Because the same donors could not be followed over many years, conclusions were based on cross-sectional statistical analysis. Invariant T cells such as MAIT and iNKT could partly confound zero-insertion analyses, though diverse VJ usage argued against this for most clonotypes. Compared with coincidental sharing between unrelated individuals, an excess of low generation-probability sequences was observed among out-of-frame TCR alpha sequences shared between twins. Abundant cord blood beta clonotypes had fewer insertions, young adult naive repertoires showed a similar but weaker trend, and memory repertoires showed no such trend.

The protocol used for the library was 5' RACE. These reads were obtained on an Illumina HiSeq 2000. Template switching introduced a universal primer binding site; the final cDNA contained a unique molecular identifier, enabling accurate counting of TCR cDNA molecules. Specific primers in the conserved constant-segment region were used to synthesize first-strand cDNA for the TCR alpha and beta chains. Each cDNA library was double barcoded, with a SMART-Mk sample barcode plus Illumina barcodes, to control for contamination. TruSeq adapter sequences along with Illumina sample barcodes were introduced in two successive PCR steps. TCR alpha and beta cDNA libraries were sequenced on the Illumina HiSeq platform with custom primers. On the authors' methods: Unique molecular identifiers were extracted from raw reads with MiGEC, and CDR3 positions were determined with MiXCR. For each individual, recombination models were inferred using an EM algorithm with the repgenHMM and IGoR tools. Shared clonotypes were analyzed with the tcR package in R, and sharing was normalized by the product of cloneset sizes. To study raw recombination without the effects of thymic and clonal selection, out-of-frame nonproductive sequences were analyzed. Through fastp at Q25 and MiXCR, TCRdb rebuilt clones from the public reads, retaining in-frame beta chains. Merged by CDR3 protein, the rows form single entries marked with the most common genes and DNA. These V and J calls are TCRdb output, not the study's own analysis. A total of some 500,000 distinct CDR3 sequences appear in this sample, roughly a fifth of them only once. 0.75% to 0.95% of the sample is held by the ten biggest clonotypes.

The CDR3 contains 15 residues, cysteine and phenylalanine counted. Only the CDR3 region is kept as DNA, spanning 45 bases read in frame from base 1. The germline V gene yields SGHTA for CDR1 and FQGNSA for CDR2. V and J lose 4 bases and 4 bases, and a span of 14 bases separates them. Only healthy Caucasian donors were included. The twin cohort comprised three pairs of female monozygotic twins, all aged roughly 18 to 29 years. CD4+ and CD8+ T cell populations were isolated with positive isolation kits from Invitrogen. Of note for this clonotype: Its antigen is still unknown. No base qualities exist here, and no much larger clone lies one base off it.

This sample also appeared in a second study, on T cells expressing NK-cell markers. In that second paper, the authors write: Three sorted T-cell subsets (CD3+CD56+NKG2C+, CD3+CD56+NKG2C- and CD3+CD56-NKG2C+) from about 8 donors had their TCR beta-chain repertoires profiled. Seven of the eight sequenced donors were HCMV-seropositive and one was HCMV-seronegative. In several experiments an anti-gammadeltaTCR antibody was added to restrict sorting to alphabetaTCR-expressing T cells. In six donors, the dominant CD3+CD56+NKG2C+ clonotypes ranked among the top 10 CD8+ clonotypes, making up roughly 1.0-8% of CD8+ T cells. Those dominant clonotypes were again the most abundant among CD3+CD56-NKG2C+ cells in a handful of donors, at about 28.3-60.1%. It remained unclear whether the expanded NKG2C-expressing T cell clones were specific for HCMV antigens. Randomly selected healthy volunteers, three men and five women, were used as the eight sequenced donors. To determine HCMV serostatus, a commercial ELISA kit was used to detect HCMV-specific IgG in serum. MIGEC handled demultiplexing of the reads and grouping by UMI, while MiTCR was used to assemble and quantify clonotypes. Only TCR cDNA sequences supported by at least two reads were kept to exclude erroneous sequences. The tcR package was used for downstream repertoire analysis, with clonotypes matched between fractions based on CDR3 nucleotide sequence plus V segment. VDJmatch was used to annotate antigen specificity against VDJdb, with one amino acid substitution allowed in CDR3.

Sequencing input: CD4+ T cells sorted from blood. The sequence was obtained from a young woman in good health. The chain was built from TRBV7-2 and TRBJ2-4; the D gene lacks a confident call. The CDR3 in this case is CASSSPDLGKNIQYF. The nucleotides read TGTGCCAGCAGCTCGCCCGACCTGGGGAAAAACATTCAGTACTTC.